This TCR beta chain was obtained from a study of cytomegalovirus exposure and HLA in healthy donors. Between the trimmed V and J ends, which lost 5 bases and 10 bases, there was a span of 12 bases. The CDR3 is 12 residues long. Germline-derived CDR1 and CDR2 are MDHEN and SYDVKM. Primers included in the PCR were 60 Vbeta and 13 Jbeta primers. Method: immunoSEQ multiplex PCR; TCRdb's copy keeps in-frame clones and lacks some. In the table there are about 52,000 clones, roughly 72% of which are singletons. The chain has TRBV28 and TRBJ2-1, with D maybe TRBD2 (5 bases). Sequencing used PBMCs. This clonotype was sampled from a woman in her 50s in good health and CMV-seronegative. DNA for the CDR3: TGTGCCAGCAGTACCCCTAGCACCGAGCAGTTCTTC. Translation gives CASSTPSTEQFF. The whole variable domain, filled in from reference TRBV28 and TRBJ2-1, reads DVKVTQSSRYLVKRTGEKVFLECVQDMDHENMFWYRQDPGLGLRLIYFSYDVKMKEKGDIPEGYSVSREKKERFSLILESASTNQTSMYLCASSTPSTEQFFGPGTRLTVL.